A selection of T cell receptor beta chains follows, all from one sample in a study of blood T cell repertoires in COVID-19. The data were produced by immunoSEQ multiplex PCR, yet TCRdb's version contains in-frame clones alone and is incomplete. The data contain about 130,000 clones, 80% to 90% of them singletons. The sequenced sample was PBMCs or T cells enriched from blood (not recorded which). These receptors were obtained from a woman between 50 and 59 years old who had recovered from COVID-19. The CDR3 runs from the conserved cysteine through the conserved F or W. A D gene is named only where the DNA matches it firmly. Expanded clones get a size class; other rows say once, few or many, or leave the size out.

v_call: TRBV5-1
j_call: TRBJ2-7
d_call: -
clone_size: -
cdr3_length: 13
cdr3_aa: CASSLGESYEQYF
cdr3_nt: TGCGCCAGCAGCTTGGGAGAAAGCTACGAGCAGTACTTC

v_call: TRBV11-2
j_call: TRBJ2-1
d_call: TRBD2
clone_size: many
cdr3_length: 15
cdr3_aa: CASSLAGGAHGEQFF
cdr3_nt: TGTGCCAGCAGCTTAGCGGGGGGGGCCCACGGTGAGCAGTTCTTC

v_call: TRBV7-9
j_call: TRBJ1-5
d_call: -
clone_size: -
cdr3_length: 12
cdr3_aa: CASSSLNQPQHF
cdr3_nt: TGTGCCAGCAGCTCCCTTAATCAGCCCCAGCATTTT

v_call: TRBV10-3
j_call: TRBJ2-1
d_call: -
clone_size: -
cdr3_length: 14
cdr3_aa: CATYDRLGLNEQFF
cdr3_nt: TGTGCTACCTACGACCGTCTTGGGCTCAATGAGCAGTTCTTC

v_call: TRBV18
j_call: TRBJ1-6
d_call: TRBD1
clone_size: -
cdr3_length: 14
cdr3_aa: CASSPDRAGSPLHF
cdr3_nt: TGTGCCAGCTCACCGGACAGGGCTGGTTCACCCCTCCACTTT

v_call: TRBV12-2
j_call: TRBJ2-5
d_call: -
clone_size: -
cdr3_length: 18
cdr3_aa: CASRLVHLSGRNQETQYF
cdr3_nt: TGTGCAAGTCGCTTAGTCCACCTTAGCGGGAGAAACCAAGAGACCCAGTACTTC

v_call: TRBV14
j_call: TRBJ1-2
d_call: -
clone_size: -
cdr3_length: 15
cdr3_aa: CASSQEEGEPNGYTF
cdr3_nt: TGTGCCAGCAGCCAAGAAGAGGGGGAGCCCAACGGCTACACCTTC

v_call: TRBV11-2
j_call: TRBJ1-2
d_call: -
clone_size: few
cdr3_length: 13
cdr3_aa: CASTPGGFEGYTF
cdr3_nt: TGTGCCAGTACCCCCGGGGGTTTTGAAGGCTACACCTTC

v_call: TRBV18
j_call: TRBJ1-1
d_call: -
clone_size: -
cdr3_length: 13
cdr3_aa: CASSAKMNTEAFF
cdr3_nt: TGTGCCAGCTCGGCCAAAATGAACACTGAAGCTTTCTTT

v_call: TRBV3-1/TRBV3-2
j_call: TRBJ1-1
d_call: TRBD1
clone_size: -
cdr3_length: 14
cdr3_aa: CASSPGQSGTEAFF
cdr3_nt: TGTGCCAGCAGCCCGGGACAGTCGGGCACTGAAGCTTTCTTT

v_call: TRBV11-2
j_call: TRBJ1-4
d_call: -
clone_size: -
cdr3_length: 16
cdr3_aa: CASSGRNLGTNEKLFF
cdr3_nt: TGTGCCAGCAGCGGAAGGAATCTGGGCACCAATGAAAAACTGTTTTTT